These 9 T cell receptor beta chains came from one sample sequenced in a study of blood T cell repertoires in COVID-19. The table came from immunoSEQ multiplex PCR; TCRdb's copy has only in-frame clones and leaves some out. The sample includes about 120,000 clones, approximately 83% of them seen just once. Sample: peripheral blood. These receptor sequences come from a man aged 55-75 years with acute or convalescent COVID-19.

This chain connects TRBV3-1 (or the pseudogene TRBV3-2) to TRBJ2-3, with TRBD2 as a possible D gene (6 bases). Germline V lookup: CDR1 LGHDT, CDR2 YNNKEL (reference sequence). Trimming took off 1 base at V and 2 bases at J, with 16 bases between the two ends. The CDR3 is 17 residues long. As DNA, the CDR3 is TGTGCCAGCAGCCAAGTGGGGGTAGCGGCTAACACAGATACGCAGTATTTT. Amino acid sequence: CASSQVGVAANTDTQYF.

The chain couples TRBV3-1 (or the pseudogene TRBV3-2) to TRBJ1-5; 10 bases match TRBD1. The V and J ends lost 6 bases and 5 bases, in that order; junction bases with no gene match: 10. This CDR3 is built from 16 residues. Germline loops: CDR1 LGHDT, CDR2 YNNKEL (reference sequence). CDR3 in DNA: TGTGCCAGCAGAGGTTCGACAGGGGGCGCGGATCAGCCCCAGCATTTT. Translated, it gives CASRGSTGGADQPQHF.

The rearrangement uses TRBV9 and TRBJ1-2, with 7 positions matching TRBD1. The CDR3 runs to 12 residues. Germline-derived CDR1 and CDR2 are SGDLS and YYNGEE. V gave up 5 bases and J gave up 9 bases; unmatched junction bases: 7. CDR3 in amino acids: CASSGTDRSYTF. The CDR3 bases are TGTGCCAGCAGTGGGACAGATCGAAGCTACACCTTC. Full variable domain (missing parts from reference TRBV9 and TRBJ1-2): DSGVTQTPKHLITATGQRVTLRCSPRSGDLSVYWYQQSLDQGLQFLIQYYNGEERAKGNILERFSAQQFPDLHSELNLSSLELGDSALYFCASSGTDRSYTFGSGTRLTVV.

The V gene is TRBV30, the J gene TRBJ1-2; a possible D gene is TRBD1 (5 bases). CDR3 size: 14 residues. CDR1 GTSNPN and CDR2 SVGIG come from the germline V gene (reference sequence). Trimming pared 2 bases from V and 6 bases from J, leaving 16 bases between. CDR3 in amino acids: CAWSLWSGDHGYTF. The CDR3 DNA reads TGTGCCTGGAGTTTGTGGTCGGGGGATCATGGCTACACCTTC.

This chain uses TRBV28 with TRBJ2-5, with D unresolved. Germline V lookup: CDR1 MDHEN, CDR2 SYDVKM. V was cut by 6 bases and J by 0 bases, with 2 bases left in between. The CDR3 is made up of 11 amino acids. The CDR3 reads CASSYQETQYF. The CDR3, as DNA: TGTGCCAGCAGCTACCAAGAGACCCAGTACTTC.

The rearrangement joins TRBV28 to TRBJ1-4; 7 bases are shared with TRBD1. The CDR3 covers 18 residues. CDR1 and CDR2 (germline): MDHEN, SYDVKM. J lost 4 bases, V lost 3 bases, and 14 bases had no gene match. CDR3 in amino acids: CASSLVRQGGGSNEKLFF. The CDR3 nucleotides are TGTGCCAGCAGTTTGGTTAGACAGGGTGGGGGAAGTAATGAAAAACTGTTTTTT.

CDR3 nucleotide sequence: TGTGCCAGCAGCCAAGGCGCGGGTACCTATAATTCACCCCTCCACTTT. Its translation is CASSQGAGTYNSPLHF. J is TRBJ1-6 and V is TRBV14; unclear D gene. There are 16 residues in the CDR3. Per germline, CDR1 SGHDN and CDR2 FVKESK. With 1 base removed from V and 2 bases from J, the gap between germline ends came to 9 bases.

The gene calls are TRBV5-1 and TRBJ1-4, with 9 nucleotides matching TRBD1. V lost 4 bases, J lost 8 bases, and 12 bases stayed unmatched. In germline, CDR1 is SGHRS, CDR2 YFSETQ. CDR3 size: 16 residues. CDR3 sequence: CASSTSTGGAGEKLFF. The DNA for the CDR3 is TGCGCCAGCAGCACCTCAACAGGGGGCGCAGGCGAAAAACTGTTTTTT.

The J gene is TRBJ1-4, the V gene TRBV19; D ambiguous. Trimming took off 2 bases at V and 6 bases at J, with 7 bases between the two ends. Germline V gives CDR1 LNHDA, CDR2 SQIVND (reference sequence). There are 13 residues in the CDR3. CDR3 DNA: TGTGCCAGTAGTATATTCCAGGATGAAAAACTGTTTTTT. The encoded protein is CASSIFQDEKLFF.